Listed below are T cell receptor beta chains from one sample, sequenced in a study of cytomegalovirus exposure and HLA in healthy donors. Profiled with immunoSEQ multiplex PCR; TCRdb holds only in-frame clones, not every one. The sample has approximately 180,000 clones, around 87% seen once. The sequenced sample consisted of PBMCs. These receptor sequences come from a woman in her late teens or twenties in good health and CMV-seronegative. Both conserved end residues are part of each CDR3. A D gene is named only where the DNA matches it firmly. Clone size is stated in some rows and not others, as once, few, many or a class when expanded.

cdr3_nt cdr3_aa v_call d_call j_call clone_size
TGTGCCAGCAGTAGAGGGGGCCCGGAAGAAAAACTGTTTTTT CASSRGGPEEKLFF TRBV6-5 TRBD1 TRBJ1-4 NA
TGTGCCAGCAGCTTCGGCGGCAGGGAAGACGAGCAGTACTTC CASSFGGREDEQYF TRBV5-6 NA TRBJ2-7 NA
TGTGCCAGCAGTCAAGGGGAGGGGTTAACCCTCCACTTT CASSQGEGLTLHF TRBV6-5 NA TRBJ1-6 few
TGTGCCAGCTCCACAGGGAAAAACATTCAGTACTTC CASSTGKNIQYF TRBV5-6 NA TRBJ2-4 NA
TGCGCCAGCAGGCTCAACATGAACACTGAAGCTTTCTTT CASRLNMNTEAFF TRBV4-3 NA TRBJ1-1 few
TGCAGCGTTGAAGGCCCGGGGGACAGGGGGCTACAAGAGACCCAGTACTTC CSVEGPGDRGLQETQYF TRBV29-1 TRBD1 TRBJ2-5 NA
TGTGCCAGCAGTACCAGCGGAGGCTTCACAGATACGCAGTATTTT CASSTSGGFTDTQYF TRBV9 NA TRBJ2-3 NA
TGTGCCAGCTCACCACCGACTAGCGGTATTAAAGAGACCCAGTACTTC CASSPPTSGIKETQYF TRBV18 TRBD2 TRBJ2-5 few
TGCGCCAGCAGCCAAGAATGGGGGCAGGGGTTGGCTGGGGCCAACGTCCTGACTTTC CASSQEWGQGLAGANVLTF TRBV4-1 NA TRBJ2-6 few
TGTGCCAGCAGTCCCCGACTAGTGGAAGAGACCCAGTACTTC CASSPRLVEETQYF TRBV28 NA TRBJ2-5 NA
TGTGCCAGCAGTACAGGTAGCAATCAGCCCCAGCATTTT CASSTGSNQPQHF TRBV6-1 NA TRBJ1-5 NA
TGTGCCAGCAGCTTAGCCGGGCGGGAGATCTCCTACAATGAGCAGTTCTTC CASSLAGREISYNEQFF TRBV7-2 TRBD2 TRBJ2-1 NA
TGTGCCAGCAGTGCCACTCCCTACGAGCAGTACTTC CASSATPYEQYF TRBV27 NA TRBJ2-7 NA
TGTGCCAGCAGCTTGCCCCACTCCTACGAGCAGTACTTC CASSLPHSYEQYF TRBV5-6 NA TRBJ2-7 few
TGCGCCAGCAGCTTGCCACAAGACCGGGGTAGGACCTACAATGAGCAGTTCTTC CASSLPQDRGRTYNEQFF TRBV5-1 NA TRBJ2-1 NA
TGCAGTGCCGCGGCTGGAAACACCATATATTTT CSAAAGNTIYF TRBV20-1 NA TRBJ1-3 NA
TGTGCCATCAGTAATACTAGAACCGAGGACTCCTACAATGAGCAGTTCTTC CAISNTRTEDSYNEQFF TRBV10-3 NA TRBJ2-1 NA
TGTGCCAGCAGTGACGTCGGGGTTCAGCCCCAGCATTTT CASSDVGVQPQHF TRBV6-5 NA TRBJ1-5 NA
TGTGCCAGCAATTTAGGGGACACTGAAGCTTTCTTT CASNLGDTEAFF TRBV6-6 NA TRBJ1-1 few
TGTGCCAGCAGGGCCGGGGTCAGTTGGAGGGAGACCCAGTACTTC CASRAGVSWRETQYF TRBV6-5 NA TRBJ2-5 NA
TGTGCCAGCAGTTACGGGACTAGCGGGGCCGGAGAGCAGTTCTTC CASSYGTSGAGEQFF TRBV6-5 TRBD2 TRBJ2-1 NA
TGCGCCAGCAGCTTGAGCTGGGGACACCCCAACAATGAGCAGTTCTTC CASSLSWGHPNNEQFF TRBV5-1 NA TRBJ2-1 few
TGTGCCAGCTCACCAGAAGGGGGTTATAGCAATCAGCCCCAGCATTTT CASSPEGGYSNQPQHF TRBV18 NA TRBJ1-5 NA
TGTGCCAGCAGTGCGAGCGGGAGAAGGACAGATACGCAGTATTTT CASSASGRRTDTQYF TRBV6-1 TRBD2 TRBJ2-3 NA
TGTGCCAGCAGCTCCCCTGCGGGGGGCCGCTACGAGCAGTACTTC CASSSPAGGRYEQYF TRBV6-5 TRBD2 TRBJ2-7 NA
TGTGCCAGCCGCAAAGAGCGGGGGACTTCCTACGAGCAGTACTTC CASRKERGTSYEQYF TRBV5-4 TRBD2 TRBJ2-7 NA
TGTGCCAGCAGCACCGGGACTCAAGCAGATACGCAGTATTTT CASSTGTQADTQYF TRBV11-2 NA TRBJ2-3 NA
TGTGCCAGCCCCCGGGAGCCCGGGGAGCTGTTTTTT CASPREPGELFF TRBV7-3 NA TRBJ2-2 NA
TGTGCCAGTAGTATTTCTAGCGGGGCAACTGAGCAGTTCTTC CASSISSGATEQFF TRBV19 TRBD2 TRBJ2-1 NA
TGTGCCAGCGCTCCGCGGCTAGCGGGACCTAAACAGACTTACAATGAGCAGTTCTTC CASAPRLAGPKQTYNEQFF TRBV7-9 TRBD2 TRBJ2-1 NA
TGTGCCAGCAGCTTAGATTTGGCACAGTTCTTC CASSLDLAQFF TRBV11-3 NA TRBJ2-1 NA
TGTGCCAGCAGTGCCGCCCTAGCGGCTCCCTACAATGAGCAGTTCTTC CASSAALAAPYNEQFF TRBV6-1 TRBD2 TRBJ2-1 once
TGTGCCAGCAGAACGGACAGCACTTATAATTTACCCCTCCACTTT CASRTDSTYNLPLHF TRBV6-5 NA TRBJ1-6 once
TGTGCCAGCAGTGACGGGGGGGCCTATGGCTACACCTTC CASSDGGAYGYTF TRBV6-4 NA TRBJ1-2 NA
TGTGCCAGCAGCCCGACGGGACAGGGGGCAGGTGAGCAGTACTTC CASSPTGQGAGEQYF TRBV9 TRBD1 TRBJ2-7 few
TGCGCCAGCAGCTCGCTTGGGGGCAGGGGGCGCGGGGATTACCAAGAGACCCAGTACTTC CASSSLGGRGRGDYQETQYF TRBV5-1 TRBD1 TRBJ2-5 NA
TGCGCCAGCAGCGTGGACAGCAATGAGCAGTTCTTC CASSVDSNEQFF TRBV10-2 NA TRBJ2-1 NA
TGTGCCAGCAGCTTGTTGCAGGGGAGGGGTGAGCAGTTCTTC CASSLLQGRGEQFF TRBV13 NA TRBJ2-1 NA
TGTGCCAGCAGTCCGCGGATTCGCGGAAACACCATATATTTT CASSPRIRGNTIYF TRBV28 NA TRBJ1-3 NA
TGTGCCAGCAGCCACCTGACTAGCGGGAGGGAAACGAACACCGGGGAGCTGTTTTTT CASSHLTSGRETNTGELFF TRBV4-2 TRBD2 TRBJ2-2 NA
TGTGCCAGTAGCGGGTTAGCTGAGACCCAGTACTTC CASSGLAETQYF TRBV19 NA TRBJ2-5 NA
TGTGCCAGCAGAATTGGGGGGGGGAGGTCCGGGGAGCTGTTTTTT CASRIGGGRSGELFF TRBV6-5 TRBD2 TRBJ2-2 NA
TGTGCCAGCAGTCGGGACAGGGGGCGAGGGTATTCACCCCTCCACTTT CASSRDRGRGYSPLHF TRBV2 TRBD1 TRBJ1-6 NA
TGTGCCAGTAGTCCTGACAGGGACACTGAAGCTTTCTTT CASSPDRDTEAFF TRBV19 TRBD1 TRBJ1-1 NA
TGTGCCAGCAGTCTCATAGCGGGAGGGACCGGGGAGCTGTTTTTT CASSLIAGGTGELFF TRBV27 TRBD2 TRBJ2-2 few
TGTGCCAGCAGGCCGACAGGGACCCTCATGAACACTGAAGCTTTCTTT CASRPTGTLMNTEAFF TRBV7-9 TRBD1 TRBJ1-1 NA
TGTGCCAGCAGCTTTGGGACAGGGGGCCGGAAGGGCTACACCTTC CASSFGTGGRKGYTF TRBV11-2 TRBD1 TRBJ1-2 NA
TGTGCCAGCAGTCAAGACACCTACACTGAAGCTTTCTTT CASSQDTYTEAFF TRBV6-5 NA TRBJ1-1 once
TGTGCCAGCAGCACCCTGACATTCTTCTATGGCTACACCTTC CASSTLTFFYGYTF TRBV6-6 NA TRBJ1-2 NA
TGTGCCAGCAGCTTAGAAGGGACAGTTAACTACGAGCAGTACTTC CASSLEGTVNYEQYF TRBV7-8 TRBD1 TRBJ2-7 once
TGTGCCAGCAGCCAATGGAGGGCCGGCACCGGGGAGCTGTTTTTT CASSQWRAGTGELFF TRBV4-2 NA TRBJ2-2 NA
TGTGCCAGCAGCCTTTCGGGGGTGGGGGATGAGACCCAGTACTTC CASSLSGVGDETQYF TRBV28 NA TRBJ2-5 NA